This T cell receptor (beta chain) is from a study of blood T cell repertoires in COVID-19. Assay: immunoSEQ multiplex PCR; the TCRdb copy retains only in-frame clones and omits some. This table has hundreds of thousands of clones, 80% to 85% appearing once. The CDR3 is 14 residues long. Germline V gene lookup returns CDR1 MNHEY and CDR2 SVGAGI. With 6 bases removed from V and 2 bases from J, the gap between germline ends came to 10 bases. This TCR derives from a young man with active or convalescent COVID-19. Sample: peripheral blood. The gene calls are TRBV6-5 and TRBJ2-2, with a possible D match to TRBD1 (6 bases). The chain's CDR3 is CASRRTENTGELFF. The CDR3 DNA reads TGTGCCAGCAGAAGGACAGAAAACACCGGGGAGCTGTTTTTT.